This TCR beta chain was sequenced in a study of shared clonotypes between healthy human individuals. Study-level points and caveats: Clonotypes shared by all four sorted-subset donors had higher generation probabilities than non-shared clonotypes. Across subsets, estimated richness was generally greater for naive than for memory populations.

As concerns this clone: As yet, its antigen is unknown.

On sorted subsets, replicate PCRs used 200 to 250 ng DNA, or tens of thousands of T cell genomes. Study processing details: ImmunoSEQ output held junction-only sequences without quality scores, so filtering differed. Method: immunoSEQ multiplex PCR; TCRdb's copy keeps in-frame clones and lacks some. D and trimming come from the DNA, and the V and J calls and clone size come from that table. The sample has approximately 2,300,000 clones; around 93% are singletons. The CDR3 runs to 13 residues. Looked up from germline, CDR1 is SGHTA and CDR2 is FQGTGA. V shed 1 base and J shed 17 bases, with 15 bases lying between them.

The chain combines TRBV7-3 with TRBJ1-6; D unresolved. Sequenced material: naive CD4+ T cells from PBMCs. Subset given: CD45RA+ positively selected. This TCR was sampled from a man younger than 30 in good health. Some clones in this sample may be carry-over from other donors' samples. The CDR3 region has the DNA TGTGCCAGCAGCTTAAGCCCCGGGAGGAGTTTCCACTTT. This encodes CASSLSPGRSFHF.